The 29 T cell receptor beta chains in this list originate from one sample, sequenced in a study of control samples from healthy donors and cancer patients. Profiling relied on immunoSEQ multiplex PCR, and the TCRdb table lists in-frame clones only, not all of them. The table has over 80,000 clones, roughly 78% seen once. Sequences were obtained from blood. These receptors were collected from a man in his 60s in good health.

This clone has more than one count but fewer than ten. The chain has TRBV19 and TRBJ1-2, with D uncertain. V lost 0 bases, J lost 9 bases, and 5 bases lay in between. Looked up from germline, CDR1 is LNHDA and CDR2 is SQIVND (reference sequence). The length of the CDR3 is 11 residues. The CDR3 loop is CASSIDGSYTF. CDR3 coding DNA: TGTGCCAGTAGTATAGACGGTAGCTACACCTTC.

There are a few counts of this clone. The J gene is TRBJ2-2, the V gene TRBV19; 7 nucleotides match TRBD2. The V and J ends lost 5 bases and 3 bases, in that order; junction bases with no gene match: 6. The CDR3 contains 15 residues. Per germline, CDR1 LNHDA and CDR2 SQIVND (reference sequence). CDR3 loop: CASSPGLVHTGELFF. The CDR3 DNA reads TGTGCCAGTAGTCCCGGACTAGTGCACACCGGGGAGCTGTTTTTT.

The chain is built from TRBV30 and TRBJ2-5; 9 nucleotides align to TRBD1. The CDR3 loop spans 15 amino acids. Germline V CDR1 and CDR2: GTSNPN, SVGIG (reference sequence). V lost 3 bases, J lost 5 bases, and 10 bases stayed unmatched. CDR3 coding DNA: TGTGCCTGGAGGGCCGCGGGACAGGGAAAGGAGACCCAGTACTTC. It codes for CAWRAAGQGKETQYF.

CDR3: CASKPPGVSNQPQHF. CDR3 DNA: TGTGCCAGTAAGCCTCCCGGGGTTAGCAATCAGCCCCAGCATTTT. The chain is built from TRBV19 and TRBJ1-5, with D unclear. CDR1 is LNHDA, CDR2 SQIVND, per germline (reference sequence). V lost 7 bases and J 0 bases, leaving 13 bases between the germline ends. The CDR3 spans 15 residues.

V is TRBV2 and J is TRBJ1-5; 7 positions match TRBD1. The CDR3 has 15 residues. The junction had 7 bases not matched to a gene; V was cut back by 6 bases and J by 2 bases. Germline CDR1 SNHLY, CDR2 FYNNEI. The CDR3 DNA is TGTGCCAGCAGACCGGACAGGAACCGCAATCAGCCCCAGCATTTT. It yields the protein CASRPDRNRNQPQHF.

The chain is built from TRBV6-4 and TRBJ2-2, with 8 bases aligning to TRBD2. The germline gives CDR1 MRHNA, CDR2 SNTAGT. The CDR3 is 16 amino acids. The V and J ends lost 4 bases and 1 base, in that order; junction bases with no gene match: 5. CDR3 sequence: CASSVELAGNTGELFF. The DNA of the CDR3 is TGTGCCAGCAGTGTTGAGCTAGCGGGGAACACCGGGGAGCTGTTTTTT.

This clone is a singleton in its sample. The chain uses TRBV28 and TRBJ2-7, with a tentative D call TRBD1 (5 bases). CDR1 and CDR2 (germline): MDHEN, SYDVKM. This CDR3 spans 11 amino acids. Trimming cost V 6 bases and J 6 bases, with 9 bases left between them. The CDR3 reads CASRVRGEQYF. The CDR3 DNA reads TGTGCCAGCAGGGTAAGGGGCGAGCAGTACTTC.

The chain carries TRBV30 and TRBJ1-6; D uncertain. From germline, CDR1 is GTSNPN and CDR2 SVGIG (reference sequence). The CDR3 contains 12 residues. The V end was cut by 1 base, the J end by 8 bases, with 6 bases between. Here the CDR3 DNA reads TGTGCCTGGAGTGGGGGAGATTCACCCCTCCACTTT. Protein sequence: CAWSGGDSPLHF.

V gene TRBV5-6 combines with J gene TRBJ2-1, with D possibly being TRBD2 (6 bases). V lost 2 bases to trimming and J lost 6 bases, with 27 bases between them. The CDR3 length is 19 residues. Germline values: CDR1 SGHDT, CDR2 YYEEEE. The CDR3, as DNA: TGTGCCAGCAGCTTTTACCCCTACGACGCGGGGCGGGGTGGCAATGAGCAGTTCTTC. Its translation: CASSFYPYDAGRGGNEQFF.

This chain uses TRBV19 with TRBJ2-7; the D gene is possibly TRBD2 (6 bases). From germline, CDR1 is LNHDA and CDR2 SQIVND (reference sequence). V dropped 3 bases and J dropped 6 bases, with 9 bases sitting between them. The CDR3 has 12 amino acids. The CDR3 DNA follows: TGTGCCAGTAGTATGACCGGGGGCGAGCAGTACTTC. It specifies CASSMTGGEQYF.

The CDR3 protein is CATSHTGTGGTGELFF. The CDR3 DNA sequence: TGTGCCACCAGCCATACCGGGACAGGGGGTACCGGGGAGCTGTTTTTT. This chain uses TRBV24-1 with TRBJ2-2; 11 nucleotides match TRBD1. V gave up 7 bases and J gave up 5 bases; unmatched junction bases: 8. Germline V gene lookup returns CDR1 KGHDR and CDR2 SFDVKD. The CDR3 is 16 amino acids.

The J gene is TRBJ1-2, the V gene TRBV2; no clear D gene. The V end lost 0 bases, the J end lost 6 bases, and 11 bases lay between the germline ends. The CDR3 extends over 14 amino acids. The germline gives CDR1 SNHLY, CDR2 FYNNEI. This chain's CDR3 is CASSEAPGLHGYTF. The CDR3 DNA reads TGTGCCAGCAGTGAAGCGCCCGGGTTGCATGGCTACACCTTC.

The chain couples TRBV30 to TRBJ2-3; 13 positions match TRBD2. The CDR3 has 15 residues. The ends lost 2 bases at V and 3 bases at J; junction bases unmatched: 2. Germline CDR1 GTSNPN, CDR2 SVGIG (reference sequence). As DNA, the CDR3 is TGTGCCTGGAGTCAACTAGCGGGGGGGACAGATACGCAGTATTTT. It encodes CAWSQLAGGTDTQYF.

The rearrangement links TRBV19 to TRBJ2-2, with 8 bases matching TRBD2. Germline V lookup: CDR1 LNHDA, CDR2 SQIVND (reference sequence). The V and J ends lost 7 bases and 0 bases, in that order; junction bases with no gene match: 7. CDR3 size: 16 residues. In nucleotides, the CDR3 is TGTGCCAGTACCTCAATAGCGGGGTCGAACACCGGGGAGCTGTTTTTT. This gives the protein CASTSIAGSNTGELFF.

The chain recombines TRBV19 with TRBJ2-4, with a possible D match to TRBD2 (5 bases). Germline CDR1 LNHDA, CDR2 SQIVND (reference sequence). CDR3 length: 13 amino acids. V shed 7 bases and J shed 9 bases, with 16 bases lying between them. The CDR3 region has the DNA TGTGCCAGTACTGGACTCTCGGGGAGCATTCAGTACTTC. Encoded protein: CASTGLSGSIQYF. Complete variable domain (other parts from reference TRBV19 and TRBJ2-4): DGGITQSPKYLFRKEGQNVTLSCEQNLNHDAMYWYRQDPGQGLRLIYYSQIVNDFQKGDIAEGYSVSREKKESFPLTVTSAQKNPTAFYLCASTGLSGSIQYFGAGTRLSVL.

The rearrangement links TRBV19 to TRBJ1-6; no clear D gene. The V end lost 3 bases, the J end lost 7 bases, and 10 bases lay between the germline ends. CDR3 length: 14 residues. Germline lookup yields CDR1 LNHDA and CDR2 SQIVND (reference sequence). For the CDR3, the DNA is TGTGCCAGTAGTATCCCAACAGAGAATTCACCCCTCCACTTT. Amino acid sequence: CASSIPTENSPLHF.

CDR3 sequence (DNA): TGTGCCATCAGTGTCGCTACAGGGGGAGTAGGAAACATTCAGTACTTC. As protein: CAISVATGGVGNIQYF. V usage is TRBV10-3 and J usage is TRBJ2-4; the match to TRBD1 covers 8 bases. V was clipped by 4 bases and J by 6 bases; unmatched bases: 11. This CDR3 has 16 residues. CDR1 and CDR2 from the germline V gene are ENHRY and SYGVKD.

The rearrangement uses TRBV2 and TRBJ1-5; D is uncertain. Germline CDR1 and CDR2: SNHLY and FYNNEI. With 3 bases removed from V and 7 bases from J, the gap between germline ends came to 10 bases. There are 13 residues in the CDR3. CDR3 in amino acids: CASSDSGAQPQHF. The CDR3 DNA is TGTGCCAGCAGTGATAGTGGCGCCCAGCCCCAGCATTTT.

The rearrangement joins TRBV5-1 to TRBJ2-3; tentative D call: TRBD1 (5 bases). Germline CDR1 reads SGHRS; CDR2 reads YFSETQ. This CDR3 region has 15 residues. The V gene lost 0 bases and the J gene lost 2 bases, with 10 bases spanning the gap. The CDR3 here is CASSLGQTNTDTQYF. The DNA for the CDR3 is TGCGCCAGCAGCTTGGGACAGACAAACACAGATACGCAGTATTTT.

The chain combines TRBV21-1 with TRBJ1-5; the D call TRBD1 from the table was never checked on the DNA. TRBV21-1 is annotated as a pseudogene. The CDR3 length is 19 residues. CDR3 sequence: CASSKGADRGPQCGQPQHF. The CDR3 DNA follows: TGTGCCAGCAGCAAAGGGGCGGACAGGGGGCCCCAGTGCGGACAGCCCCAGCATTTT.

This clone appeared once. The chain couples TRBV4-2 to TRBJ2-6, with D unclear. This CDR3 comprises 20 residues. CDR1 and CDR2 (germline): LGHNA, YNFKEQ. The V gene lost 4 bases and the J gene lost 0 bases, with 22 bases spanning the gap. The DNA of the CDR3 is TGTGCCAGCAGCCTGAGAGATGACTTAGCCGGTAACTCTGGGGCCAACGTCCTGACTTTC. It encodes CASSLRDDLAGNSGANVLTF.

This clone was counted between two and nine times. This rearrangement joins TRBV30 to TRBJ1-1; 8 positions match TRBD1. Germline values: CDR1 GTSNPN, CDR2 SVGIG (reference sequence). V shed 3 bases and J 7 bases; nucleotides not matched to a gene: 7. CDR3 length: 13 amino acids. In DNA, the CDR3 is TGTGCCTGGAGCAAGGCTACAGGGGGTGAAGCTTTCTTT. It encodes CAWSKATGGEAFF.

V gene TRBV6-5 combines with J gene TRBJ1-6; D gene unclear. Germline CDR1 MNHEY, CDR2 SVGAGI. Trimming pared 2 bases from V and 6 bases from J, leaving 8 bases between. CDR3 length: 14 residues. CDR3 sequence reads: CASSYRVLNSPLHF. Written as DNA, the CDR3 is TGTGCCAGCAGTTACCGGGTCCTTAATTCACCCCTCCACTTT.

This clone is classed as medium-sized. The chain uses TRBV7-9 and TRBJ2-7, with TRBD1 as a possible D gene (6 bases). Germline loops: CDR1 SEHNR, CDR2 FQNEAQ (reference sequence). The V end was cut by 5 bases, the J end by 9 bases, with 17 bases between. The CDR3 consists of 13 residues. CDR3 region: CASSLDRSSVQYF. The DNA for the CDR3 is TGTGCCAGCAGCCTAGACAGGTCGAGCGTGCAGTACTTC. Variable domain in full (rest from reference TRBV7-9 and TRBJ2-7): DTGVSQNPRHKITKRGQNVTFRCDPISEHNRLYWYRQTLGQGPEFLTYFQNEAQLEKSRLLSDRFSAERPKGSFSTLEIQRTEQGDSAMYLCASSLDRSSVQYFGPGTRLTVT.

The chain has TRBV14 and TRBJ2-4, with a tentative D call TRBD1 (7 bases). In germline, CDR1 is SGHDN, CDR2 FVKESK. The V end was cut by 4 bases, the J end by 8 bases, with 15 bases between. CDR3 size: 14 residues. The CDR3 region is CASSPGGQRDIQYF. CDR3 bases: TGTGCCAGCAGCCCAGGGGGGCAGAGGGACATTCAGTACTTC.

The chain recombines TRBV4-2 with TRBJ1-1, with 8 bases lining up with TRBD1. Germline CDR1 reads LGHNA; CDR2 reads YNFKEQ. V gave up 4 bases and J gave up 3 bases; unmatched junction bases: 7. The CDR3 spans 15 residues. The CDR3 coding sequence is TGTGCCAGCAGCCCCGCCCCGACAGGGGACACTGAAGCTTTCTTT. It specifies CASSPAPTGDTEAFF.

The chain links TRBV2 to TRBJ2-3; the D gene is possibly TRBD2 (5 bases). The CDR3 runs 15 residues. Looked up from germline, CDR1 is SNHLY and CDR2 is FYNNEI. V was shortened by 3 bases and J by 7 bases, with 17 bases between the two germline ends. CDR3 DNA: TGTGCCAGCAGTGAGTTCAGGCGGACTGCCAATACGCAGTATTTT. It codes for CASSEFRRTANTQYF.

The chain carries TRBV19 and TRBJ1-4; D ambiguous. The V end lost 3 bases, the J end lost 2 bases, and 10 bases lay between the germline ends. The CDR3 length is 15 residues. CDR1 is LNHDA and CDR2 is SQIVND in the germline V gene (reference sequence). This CDR3 reads CASSIAAITNEKLFF. The CDR3 DNA reads as TGTGCCAGTAGTATCGCGGCGATTACTAATGAAAAACTGTTTTTT.

The chain has TRBV4-1 and TRBJ2-2; the D gene is possibly TRBD2 (5 bases). This CDR3 is built from 15 residues. The ends were cut back, 0 bases at V and 7 bases at J, with 12 bases in the middle. Germline loops: CDR1 MGHRA, CDR2 YSYEKL. CDR3 region: CASSQDRGRIGELFF. The CDR3 bases are TGCGCCAGCAGCCAAGATAGAGGGCGCATCGGGGAGCTGTTTTTT.